This TCR beta chain was sequenced in a study of control samples from healthy donors and cancer patients. J lost 0 bases, V lost 4 bases, and 1 base had no gene match. The CDR3 spans 16 residues. Looked up from germline, CDR1 is SGHRS and CDR2 is YFSETQ. In its sample, this clone was seen once. TCRdb's table, derived via immunoSEQ multiplex PCR, lists solely in-frame clones and lacks some. The data show about 96,000 clones, more than 85% seen once. The receptor was isolated from a man aged 18 to 30 in good health. The sample consisted of blood. V gene TRBV5-1 combines with J gene TRBJ2-4, with 13 bases fitting TRBD2. CDR3 bases: TGCGCCAGCAGCGGGACTAGCGGGGCAGCCAAAAACATTCAGTACTTC. This sequence encodes CASSGTSGAAKNIQYF.